This TCR beta chain was retrieved from a study of T-cell reconstitution after alpha-beta-depleted transplantation in children (dated by TCRdb to about 2016). For context, the study as a whole: T-cell immune reconstitution after TCRalphabeta/CD19-depleted allogeneic hematopoietic cell transplantation in children was quantitatively tracked in the study by means of TCR repertoire profiling. The investigation overall reported the following: In some patients, the high TCRbeta diversity seen at day 60 was put down to recipient T cells and intrathymic progenitors that had survived conditioning. The apparently early recovery of alphabetaT-cell counts about two months after transplant reportedly depended on only several hundred rapidly expanded clones that came from non-depleted graft cells. Over the following months the frequencies of hyperexpanded clones went down, and after one year T-cell counts and TCRbeta diversity were mostly credited to newly produced T cells.

This clonotype has at least ten counts. Its specific antigen is unknown. Base quality data are lacking; no much larger clone is found one base away. Reading the label with the study, this specimen's treatment or condition is: allogeneic hematopoietic cell transplantation with graft depleted of TCRalphabeta T cells and CD19 B cells. The transplant recipients were children given TCRalphabeta/CD19-depleted allogeneic hematopoietic cell grafts. Trimming takes 3 bases off V and 4 bases off J; junction bases not matched to a gene: 9. From its cysteine to its phenylalanine, the CDR3 spans 15 amino acids. The only DNA kept is the CDR3, 45 bases in frame from the first base. Libraries came from PCR. Sequencing took place on an Illumina HiSeq 2500. TCR library preparation used molecular barcoding, with unique molecular identifiers applied to normalize quantification of the TCRbeta repertoire. Clones were called with MiXCR by TCRdb after fastp trimmed the public reads at Q25, and only in-frame beta chains were retained. Under each unique CDR3 protein, matching rows form one entry showing the most common genes and DNA. Recorded for this sample are 550,000 to 600,000 distinct CDR3 sequences; under 25% of them occurred a single time. The biggest ten clones account for 14% of the sample.

The V gene is TRBV12-3 or TRBV12-4 and the J gene is TRBJ2-7; 7 central nucleotides agree with TRBD1. The sample here was PBMCs, mostly from graft donor cells, taken 360 days after TCRalphabeta/CD19-depleted stem cell transplant. The receptor was derived from a boy in the first two years of life who had a stem cell transplant for acute myeloid leukemia, so the T cells may come from the graft donor. The CDR3 sequence is CASSFQGVTTYEQYF. The bases are TGTGCCAGCAGTTTTCAGGGGGTGACTACTTACGAGCAGTACTTC.